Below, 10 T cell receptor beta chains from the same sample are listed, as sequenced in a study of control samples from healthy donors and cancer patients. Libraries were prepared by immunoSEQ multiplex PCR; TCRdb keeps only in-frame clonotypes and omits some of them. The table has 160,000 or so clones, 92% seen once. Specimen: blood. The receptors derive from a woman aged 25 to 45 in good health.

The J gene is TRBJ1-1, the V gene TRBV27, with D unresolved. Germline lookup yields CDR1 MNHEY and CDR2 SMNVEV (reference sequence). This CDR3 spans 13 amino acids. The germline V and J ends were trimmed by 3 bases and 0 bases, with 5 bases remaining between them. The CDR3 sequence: CASSLTLNTEAFF. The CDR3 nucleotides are TGTGCCAGCAGTTTGACATTGAACACTGAAGCTTTCTTT.

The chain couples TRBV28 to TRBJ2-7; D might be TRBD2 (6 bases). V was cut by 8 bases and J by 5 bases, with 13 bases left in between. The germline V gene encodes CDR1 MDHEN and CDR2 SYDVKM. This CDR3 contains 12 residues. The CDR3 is CASRASVHEQYF. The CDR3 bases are TGTGCCAGCCGAGCTAGCGTGCACGAGCAGTACTTC.

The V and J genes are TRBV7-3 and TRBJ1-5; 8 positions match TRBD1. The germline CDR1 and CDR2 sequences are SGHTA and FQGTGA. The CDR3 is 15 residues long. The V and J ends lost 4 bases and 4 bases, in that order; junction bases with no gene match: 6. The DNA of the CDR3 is TGTGCCAGCAGCTCCGACAGGGGAGGGAATCAGCCCCAGCATTTT. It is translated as CASSSDRGGNQPQHF. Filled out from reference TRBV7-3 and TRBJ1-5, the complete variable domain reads GAGVSQTPSNKVTEKGKYVELRCDPISGHTALYWYRQSLGQGPEFLIYFQGTGAADDSGLPNDRFFAVRPEGSVSTLKIQRTERGDSAVYLCASSSDRGGNQPQHFGDGTRLSIL.

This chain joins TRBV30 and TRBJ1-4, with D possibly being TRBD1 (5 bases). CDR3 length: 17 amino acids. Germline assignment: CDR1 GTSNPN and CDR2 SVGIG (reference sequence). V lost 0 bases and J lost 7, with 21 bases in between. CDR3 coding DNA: TGTGCCTGGAGTGTACGGGGCGACAACCTGAGGGCTGAAAAACTGTTTTTT. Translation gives CAWSVRGDNLRAEKLFF.

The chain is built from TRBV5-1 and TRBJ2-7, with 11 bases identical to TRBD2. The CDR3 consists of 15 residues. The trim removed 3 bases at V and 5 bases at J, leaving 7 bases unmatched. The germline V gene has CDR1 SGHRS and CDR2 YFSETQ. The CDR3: CASSSDTGLADEQYF. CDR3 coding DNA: TGCGCCAGCAGCTCGGACACGGGACTAGCGGACGAGCAGTACTTC. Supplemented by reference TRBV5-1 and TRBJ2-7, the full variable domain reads KAGVTQTPRYLIKTRGQQVTLSCSPISGHRSVSWYQQTPGQGLQFLFEYFSETQRNKGNFPGRFSGRQFSNSRSEMNVSTLELGDSALYLCASSSDTGLADEQYFGPGTRLTVT.

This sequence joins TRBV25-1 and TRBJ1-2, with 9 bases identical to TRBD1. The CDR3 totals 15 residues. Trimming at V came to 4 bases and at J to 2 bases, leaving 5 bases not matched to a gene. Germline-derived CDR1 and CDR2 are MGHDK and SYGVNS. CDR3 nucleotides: TGTGCCAGCAGTGGTACAGGGGGCGCGAACTATGGCTACACCTTC. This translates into CASSGTGGANYGYTF.

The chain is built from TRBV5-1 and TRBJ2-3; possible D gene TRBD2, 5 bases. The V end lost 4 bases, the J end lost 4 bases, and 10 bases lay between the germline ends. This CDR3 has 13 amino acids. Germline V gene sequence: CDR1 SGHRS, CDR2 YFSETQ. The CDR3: CASSPGVSDTQYF. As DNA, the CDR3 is TGCGCCAGCAGCCCCGGGGTGTCAGATACGCAGTATTTT.

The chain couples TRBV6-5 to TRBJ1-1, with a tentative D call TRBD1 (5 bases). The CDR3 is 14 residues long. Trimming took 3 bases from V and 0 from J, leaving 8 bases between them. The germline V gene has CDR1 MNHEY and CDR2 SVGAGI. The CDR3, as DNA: TGTGCCAGCAGTTATGGACAAGTGAACACTGAAGCTTTCTTT. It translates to CASSYGQVNTEAFF.

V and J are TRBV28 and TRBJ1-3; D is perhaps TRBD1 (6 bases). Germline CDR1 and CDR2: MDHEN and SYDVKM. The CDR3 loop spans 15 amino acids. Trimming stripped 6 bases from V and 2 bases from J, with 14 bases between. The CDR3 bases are TGTGCCAGCAGCCGTACAGGGAGTGCTGGAAACACCATATATTTT. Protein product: CASSRTGSAGNTIYF. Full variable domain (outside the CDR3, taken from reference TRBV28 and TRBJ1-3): DVKVTQSSRYLVKRTGEKVFLECVQDMDHENMFWYRQDPGLGLRLIYFSYDVKMKEKGDIPEGYSVSREKKERFSLILESASTNQTSMYLCASSRTGSAGNTIYFGEGSWLTVV.

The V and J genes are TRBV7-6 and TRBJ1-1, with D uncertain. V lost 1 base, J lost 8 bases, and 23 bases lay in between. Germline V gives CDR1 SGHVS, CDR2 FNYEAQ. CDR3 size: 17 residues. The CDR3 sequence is CASSLGDPDESRWEAFF. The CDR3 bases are TGTGCCAGCAGCTTAGGTGATCCGGACGAATCCCGGTGGGAAGCTTTCTTT.